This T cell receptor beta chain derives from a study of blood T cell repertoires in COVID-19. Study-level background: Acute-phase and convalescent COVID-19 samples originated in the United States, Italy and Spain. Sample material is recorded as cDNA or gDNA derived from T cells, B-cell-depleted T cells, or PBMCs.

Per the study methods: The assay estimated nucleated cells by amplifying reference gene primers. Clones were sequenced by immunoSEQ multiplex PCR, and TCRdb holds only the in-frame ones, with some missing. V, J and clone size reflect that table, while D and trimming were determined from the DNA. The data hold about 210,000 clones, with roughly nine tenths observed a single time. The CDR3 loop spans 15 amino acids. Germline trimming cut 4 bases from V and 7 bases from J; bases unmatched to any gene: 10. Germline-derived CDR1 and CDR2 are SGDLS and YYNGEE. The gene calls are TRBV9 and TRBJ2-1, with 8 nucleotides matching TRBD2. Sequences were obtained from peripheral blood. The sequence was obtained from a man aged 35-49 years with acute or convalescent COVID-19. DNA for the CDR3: TGTGCCAGCAGCCCCCTGGCGGGAGGTAGGAATGAGCAGTTCTTC. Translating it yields CASSPLAGGRNEQFF.